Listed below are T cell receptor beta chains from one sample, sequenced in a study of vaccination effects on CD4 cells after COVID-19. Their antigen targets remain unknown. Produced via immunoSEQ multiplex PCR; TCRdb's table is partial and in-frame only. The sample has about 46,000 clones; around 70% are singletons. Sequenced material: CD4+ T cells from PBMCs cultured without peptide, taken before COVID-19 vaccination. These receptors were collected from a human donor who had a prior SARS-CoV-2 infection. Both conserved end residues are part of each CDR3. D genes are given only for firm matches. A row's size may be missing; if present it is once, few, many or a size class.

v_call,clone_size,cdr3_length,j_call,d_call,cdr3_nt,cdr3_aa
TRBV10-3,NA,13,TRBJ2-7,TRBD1,TGTGCCATCAGCCGGGACAGGGCCTACGAGCAGTACTTC,CAISRDRAYEQYF
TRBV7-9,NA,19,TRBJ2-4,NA,TGTGCCAGCAGACTAGGTAAGGAGAAACTACTTCTAGCCAAAAACATTCAGTACTTC,CASRLGKEKLLLAKNIQYF
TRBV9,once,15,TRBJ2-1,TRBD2,TGTGCCAGCAGCCTGGGACTAGATTATGTCGATGAGCAGTTCTTC,CASSLGLDYVDEQFF
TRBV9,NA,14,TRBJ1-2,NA,TGTGCCAGCAGCGTATCCCCCTTGACCTATGGCTACACCTTC,CASSVSPLTYGYTF
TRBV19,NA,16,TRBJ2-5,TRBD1,TGTGCCAGTAGTACCCAGACAGGGGGCGGGGGAGAGACCCAGTACTTC,CASSTQTGGGGETQYF
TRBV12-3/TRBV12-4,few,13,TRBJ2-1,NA,TGTGCCAGCAATACGAGAGTCTACAATGAGCAGTTCTTC,CASNTRVYNEQFF
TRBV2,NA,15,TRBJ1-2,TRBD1,TGTGCCAGCAGTGTTGACAGGGGTGGAAACTATGGCTACACCTTC,CASSVDRGGNYGYTF
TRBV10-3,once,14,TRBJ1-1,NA,TGTGCCATCAGTGAGTCGTGGGCGAACACTGAAGCTTTCTTT,CAISESWANTEAFF
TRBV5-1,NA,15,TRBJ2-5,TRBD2,TGCGCCAGCAGCTTGAGGGCTAGCGGGGGAGAGACCCAGTACTTC,CASSLRASGGETQYF
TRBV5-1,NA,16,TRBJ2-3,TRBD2,TGCGCCAGCAGCTTGGGGTTAGCGGGAGACATAGATACGCAGTATTTT,CASSLGLAGDIDTQYF
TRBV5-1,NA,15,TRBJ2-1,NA,TGCGCCAGCAGCTTGGGGGTAGTATTGGGGGGTGAGCAGTTCTTC,CASSLGVVLGGEQFF
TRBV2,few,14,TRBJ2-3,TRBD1,TGTGCCAGCAGTCGGACAGGAGACACAGATACGCAGTATTTT,CASSRTGDTDTQYF
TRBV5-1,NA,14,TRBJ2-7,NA,TGCGCCAGCAGCCCGGAGAGGAGGACCTACGAGCAGTACTTC,CASSPERRTYEQYF
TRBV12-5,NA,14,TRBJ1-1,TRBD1,TGTGCTAGTGGTTACGCGGACAGGGGGACTGAAGCTTTCTTT,CASGYADRGTEAFF
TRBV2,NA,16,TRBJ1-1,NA,TGTGCCAGCAGTGAAGATCAGGGCTCGGGGAACACTGAAGCTTTCTTT,CASSEDQGSGNTEAFF
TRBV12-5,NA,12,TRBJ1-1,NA,TGTGCTAGTGGTTTGGCCCCAGGCGAAGCTTTCTTT,CASGLAPGEAFF
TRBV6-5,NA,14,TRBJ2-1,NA,TGTGCCAGCAGTTACGACCGTTACTACAATGAGCAGTTCTTC,CASSYDRYYNEQFF
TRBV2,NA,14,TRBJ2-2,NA,TGTGCCAGCAGTCTACTATTGGACACCGGGGAGCTGTTTTTT,CASSLLLDTGELFF
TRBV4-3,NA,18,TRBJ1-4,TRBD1,TGCGCCAGCAGCCAAGAGGGGGGACAGGGGCGAAATAATGAAAAACTGTTTTTT,CASSQEGGQGRNNEKLFF
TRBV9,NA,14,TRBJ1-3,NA,TGTGCCAGCAGCGTAGGGTGGTTTGGAAACACCATATATTTT,CASSVGWFGNTIYF
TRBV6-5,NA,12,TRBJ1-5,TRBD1,TGTGCCAGCGGAGGGGGCTTCCAGCCCCAGCATTTT,CASGGGFQPQHF
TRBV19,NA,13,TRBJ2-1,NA,TGTGCCAGTAGTTCGAAACAGGACAATGAGCAGTTCTTC,CASSSKQDNEQFF
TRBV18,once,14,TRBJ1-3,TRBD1,TGTGCCAGCACACTGACAGGGGACCGAAACACCATATATTTT,CASTLTGDRNTIYF
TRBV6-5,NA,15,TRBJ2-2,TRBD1,TGTGCCAGCAGCAGACAGGGGGTCTTCACCGGGGAGCTGTTTTTT,CASSRQGVFTGELFF
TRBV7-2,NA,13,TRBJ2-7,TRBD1,TGTGCCAGCAGCTTAGCCCGACAGGGGTTCTATGTCTTC,CASSLARQGFYVF
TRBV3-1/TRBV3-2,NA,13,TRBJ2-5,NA,TGTGCCAGCGGACGGAGGGAGCGAGAGACCCAGTACTTC,CASGRRERETQYF
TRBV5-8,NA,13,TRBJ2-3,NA,TGTGCCAGCAGCTTGGCGGGGTGGAATACGCAGTATTTT,CASSLAGWNTQYF
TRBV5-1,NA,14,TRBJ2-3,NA,TGCGCCAGCAGCTTGGGGGCCGGCACAGATACGCAGTATTTT,CASSLGAGTDTQYF
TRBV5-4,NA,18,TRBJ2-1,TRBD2,TGTGCCAGCAGCCACGGACTAGCCGGGCGGCCCGGCACAAATGAGCAGTTCTTC,CASSHGLAGRPGTNEQFF
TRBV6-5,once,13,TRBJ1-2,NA,TGTGCCACCCGTTGGGGAGCTAACTATGGCTACACCTTC,CATRWGANYGYTF